These 28 T cell receptor beta chains originate from one sample sequenced in a study of T-cell reconstitution after alpha-beta-depleted transplantation in children. During its preparation, the TCRbeta library received unique molecular identifiers. TCRdb re-derived calls from the PCR reads in MiXCR, one entry per CDR3 protein. The sample records roughly 500,000 distinct CDR3 sequences, around 13% being singletons. Specimen: PBMCs from the stem cell graft donor, collected from the stem cell graft. The receptors shown here come from a human donor who donated a stem cell graft to a child with combined immunodeficiency.

The chain has TRBV20-1 and TRBJ1-2; no reliable D call. The V and J ends lost 0 bases and 2 bases respectively, with 7 bases between them. CDR1 is DFQATT and CDR2 is SNEGSKA in the germline V gene (reference sequence). CDR3 length: 13 residues. CDR3 nucleotides: TGCAGTGCTAGAGATGAGAGGAACTATGGCTACACCTTC. Residues: CSARDERNYGYTF.

V usage is TRBV5-1 and J usage is TRBJ2-1; no firm D call. V was clipped by 1 base and J by 0 bases, with 8 bases between them. In germline, CDR1 is SGHRS, CDR2 YFSETQ. This CDR3 is built from 15 residues. DNA for the CDR3: TGCGCCAGCAGCTTGTCGGAAGGCTCCTACAATGAGCAGTTCTTC. It codes for CASSLSEGSYNEQFF.

The table lists this clonotype with a few counts. The junction departs from germline at one end; a sequencing error may be responsible. V gene TRBV5-5 combines with J gene TRBJ2-5; possible D gene TRBD2, 6 bases. Per germline, CDR1 SGHKS and CDR2 YYEKEE (reference sequence). The CDR3 covers 15 residues. The CDR3 region is CASSLVGGREETQHF. The CDR3 coding sequence is TGTGCCAGCAGCTTGGTGGGAGGTCGGGAAGAGACCCAGCACTTC.

This sequence joins TRBV24-1 and TRBJ2-7, with a tentative D call TRBD2 (6 bases). The CDR3 is 14 amino acids. Germline values: CDR1 KGHDR, CDR2 SFDVKD. The V and J ends lost 3 bases and 4 bases respectively, with 12 bases between them. The CDR3 DNA follows: TGTGCCACCAGTGATCGGAGACTAGGGTACGAGCAGTACTTC. Its protein is CATSDRRLGYEQYF.

This clonotype was seen at least ten times. The chain uses TRBV20-1 and TRBJ1-1; 11 bases line up with TRBD1. J was trimmed by 7 bases and V by 5 bases; bases with no gene match: 12. Germline values: CDR1 DFQATT, CDR2 SNEGSKA (reference sequence). CDR3 length: 15 amino acids. The CDR3 DNA reads TGCAGTGCTCTACCGGGACAGGGGGATCCCGATGAAGCTTTCTTT. It is translated as CSALPGQGDPDEAFF.

This clonotype was recorded a few times. The V gene is TRBV27, the J gene TRBJ2-3; D is unclear. Germline V gene lookup returns CDR1 MNHEY and CDR2 SMNVEV (reference sequence). Trimming took off 4 bases at V and 5 bases at J, with 13 bases between the two ends. The CDR3 length is 14 residues. The CDR3 DNA sequence: TGTGCCAGCAGTTCGCTCGGCTCCCTAGATACGCAGTATTTT. Encoded protein: CASSSLGSLDTQYF.

This clonotype was found a few times. The chain joins TRBV5-1 to TRBJ2-1, with 8 nucleotides matching TRBD2. Germline V gene data show CDR1 as SGHRS and CDR2 as YFSETQ. V was pared by 6 bases and J by 9 bases, with 14 bases of the junction left unmatched. The CDR3 length is 15 residues. The CDR3 DNA sequence: TGCGCCAGCAAACTCCTTTCGGGGGGGTACGGTGAGCAGTTCTTC. Translation gives CASKLLSGGYGEQFF.

This rearrangement joins TRBV7-2 to TRBJ2-5; D is uncertain. This CDR3 is 16 amino acids long. Deletions cut 1 base from V and 4 bases from J, with 16 bases between. In germline, CDR1 is SGHTA, CDR2 FQGNSA. As DNA, the CDR3 is TGTGCCAGCAGCTTAGATCGGACGGGTTTGGGAGAGACCCAGTACTTC. This gives the protein CASSLDRTGLGETQYF.

The V and J genes are TRBV7-2 and TRBJ2-5; D is unclear. The germline V gene has CDR1 SGHTA and CDR2 FQGNSA. The CDR3 has 13 residues. V was cut by 2 bases and J by 4 bases, with 8 bases left in between. The CDR3 protein is CASSLFNPETQYF. The DNA of the CDR3 is TGTGCCAGCAGCTTATTTAATCCAGAGACCCAGTACTTC.

The gene calls are TRBV28 and TRBJ2-3, with TRBD1 as a possible D gene (6 bases). With 1 base removed from V and 0 bases from J, the gap between germline ends came to 14 bases. This CDR3 comprises 17 residues. Germline assignment: CDR1 MDHEN and CDR2 SYDVKM. CDR3 sequence: CASSLFGGQGSTDTQYF. In DNA form, the CDR3 reads TGTGCCAGCAGTTTATTTGGGGGCCAGGGAAGCACAGATACGCAGTATTTT. The complete variable domain, with remaining parts taken from reference TRBV28 and TRBJ2-3, reads DVKVTQSSRYLVKRTGEKVFLECVQDMDHENMFWYRQDPGLGLRLIYFSYDVKMKEKGDIPEGYSVSREKKERFSLILESASTNQTSMYLCASSLFGGQGSTDTQYFGPGTRLTVL.

Remarks on this clonotype: Mismatch with germline at one junction end may stem from a read error. V and J are TRBV12-3 or TRBV12-4 and TRBJ2-5; D not resolved. The CDR3 is 12 amino acids. CDR3 protein: CASSAHVAGPHF. CDR3 nucleotides: TGTGCCAGCAGTGCCCACGTGGCCGGACCGCACTTC.

This rearrangement joins TRBV20-1 to TRBJ1-6, with D unclear. The CDR3 length is 14 residues. Germline CDR1 is DFQATT and CDR2 is SNEGSKA (reference sequence). The germline V and J ends were trimmed by 6 bases and 8 bases, with 17 bases remaining between them. CDR3 coding DNA: TGCAGTGCCAATTACGGGGTTGGGGATTCACCCCTCCACTTT. Its translation is CSANYGVGDSPLHF.

The rearrangement links TRBV20-1 to TRBJ1-1; 7 bases align to TRBD1. This CDR3 spans 15 amino acids. With 6 bases clipped from V and 4 bases from J, the junction kept 14 bases outside the gene matches. Germline CDR1 is DFQATT and CDR2 is SNEGSKA (reference sequence). The CDR3 nucleotides are TGCAGTGCGACACGGACTGGGACAGCGGGCACTGAAGCTTTCTTT. It encodes CSATRTGTAGTEAFF.

This clonotype was seen a few times. The gene calls are TRBV9 and TRBJ2-7; D is perhaps TRBD1 or TRBD2 (5 bases each). CDR1 is SGDLS and CDR2 is YYNGEE in the germline V gene. V was clipped by 0 bases and J by 2 bases, with 9 bases between them. The CDR3 extends over 14 amino acids. The CDR3 here is CASSVGWGTYEQYF. DNA for the CDR3: TGTGCCAGCAGCGTAGGTTGGGGGACCTACGAGCAGTACTTC.

The genes are TRBV15 and TRBJ2-7, with 12 bases aligning to TRBD1. The CDR3 runs to 15 residues. Per germline, CDR1 LNHNV and CDR2 YYDKDF (reference sequence). J was trimmed by 7 bases and V by 1 base; bases with no gene match: 5. CDR3: CATSRVGDRGLEQYF. The CDR3 region has the DNA TGTGCCACCAGCAGAGTAGGGGACAGGGGGCTTGAGCAGTACTTC.

The chain uses TRBV6-5 and TRBJ1-2; D ambiguous. The CDR3 totals 11 residues. V dropped 0 bases and J dropped 6 bases, with 2 bases sitting between them. Germline loops: CDR1 MNHEY, CDR2 SVGAGI. The CDR3 region has the DNA TGTGCCAGCAGTTACTCCAATGGCTACACCTTC. Translated, it gives CASSYSNGYTF.

Only a few counts were recorded for this clonotype. J is TRBJ2-7 and V is TRBV11-1; D possibly corresponds to TRBD1 (5 bases). This CDR3 region has 19 residues. Per the germline V gene, CDR1 is SGHAT and CDR2 is FQDESV (reference sequence). V was cut by 6 bases and J by 0 bases, with 27 bases left in between. CDR3 DNA: TGTGCCAGCAGTTCGAGTGATTTTGGACAATACCCGTCCTCCTACGAGCAGTACTTC. Translated, it gives CASSSSDFGQYPSSYEQYF.

This clonotype was seen a handful of times. The chain is built from TRBV10-3 and TRBJ2-5; D might be TRBD1 (7 bases). Germline V gene sequence: CDR1 ENHRY, CDR2 SYGVKD. CDR3 length: 15 residues. V lost 5 bases and J 1 base, leaving 14 bases between the germline ends. This CDR3 is CAISPTGEAQETQYF. The CDR3, as DNA: TGTGCCATCAGTCCCACAGGGGAGGCCCAAGAGACCCAGTACTTC.

This clonotype was detected ten times or more. A read error may produce the germline difference seen at one junction end. The rearrangement joins TRBV7-9 to TRBJ2-1; TRBD2 matches 9 bases. CDR1 and CDR2 (germline): SEHNR, FQNEAQ (reference sequence). This CDR3 comprises 14 residues. CDR3 residues: CASSVAGVDNEQFF. Here the CDR3 DNA reads TGTGCCAGCAGCGTAGCGGGAGTCGACAATGAGCAGTTCTTC.

This clonotype was counted a few times. The chain has TRBV24-1 and TRBJ2-7; D gene unclear. Germline V lookup: CDR1 KGHDR, CDR2 SFDVKD. CDR3 length: 12 amino acids. V was shortened by 4 bases and J by 3 bases, with 6 bases between the two germline ends. The CDR3 coding sequence is TGTGCCACCAGTGACCCGGGCTACGAGCAGTACTTC. Its protein is CATSDPGYEQYF.

In this sample, this clonotype turned up a few times. The rearrangement links TRBV18 to TRBJ2-3; 8 positions match TRBD1. J lost 4 bases, V lost 0 bases, and 3 bases had no gene match. This CDR3 contains 15 residues. Germline V CDR1 and CDR2: KGHSH, LQKENI. CDR3 residues: CASSPPTGEPDTQYF. CDR3 DNA: TGTGCCAGCTCACCACCGACAGGGGAGCCAGATACGCAGTATTTT.

This rearrangement joins TRBV12-5 to TRBJ2-5; D perhaps matches TRBD2 (5 bases). Trimming took off 3 bases at V and 3 bases at J, with 17 bases between the two ends. The length of the CDR3 is 16 residues. CDR1 is LGHNT, CDR2 FRNRAP, per germline. This CDR3 is CASGLGQSVREETQYF. The CDR3 nucleotides are TGTGCTAGTGGTTTAGGGCAGAGCGTGAGGGAAGAGACCCAGTACTTC.

This clonotype was counted between two and nine times. This chain connects TRBV9 to TRBJ2-1; maybe TRBD1 (5 bases). Germline assignment: CDR1 SGDLS and CDR2 YYNGEE. The V end lost 2 bases, the J end lost 0 bases, and 12 bases lay between the germline ends. The CDR3 length is 16 residues. This chain's CDR3 is CASSVQGGLSYNEQFF. For the CDR3, the DNA is TGTGCCAGCAGCGTCCAGGGTGGCCTCTCCTACAATGAGCAGTTCTTC. Supplemented by reference TRBV9 and TRBJ2-1, the full variable domain reads DSGVTQTPKHLITATGQRVTLRCSPRSGDLSVYWYQQSLDQGLQFLIQYYNGEERAKGNILERFSAQQFPDLHSELNLSSLELGDSALYFCASSVQGGLSYNEQFFGPGTRLTVL.

This clonotype was seen ten or more times. This chain uses TRBV7-2 with TRBJ2-3, with D possibly being TRBD1 (7 bases). In germline, CDR1 is SGHTA, CDR2 FQGNSA. Trimming removed 5 bases from V and 1 base from J, with 19 bases in between. The length of the CDR3 is 17 residues. CDR3 DNA sequence: TGTGCCAGCAGCCTCAGGGGGGTAGCGGCGGGCACAGATACGCAGTATTTT. Encoded protein: CASSLRGVAAGTDTQYF.

This clonotype was counted ten times or more. Here the CDR3 DNA reads TGTGCCACCAGTGATGGGACAGGGGGCCGCGGGGCCAACGTCCTGACTTTC. Residues: CATSDGTGGRGANVLTF. This chain joins TRBV24-1 and TRBJ2-6; 12 bases agree with TRBD1. The CDR3 spans 17 residues. V lost 3 bases to trimming and J lost 4 bases; unmatched junction nucleotides: 3. Germline loops: CDR1 KGHDR, CDR2 SFDVKD.

This clonotype was observed at least ten times. The gene calls are TRBV12-3 or TRBV12-4 and TRBJ2-6; D perhaps matches TRBD1 (6 bases). V was pared by 6 bases and J by 0 bases, with 15 bases between. This CDR3 contains 17 residues. For the CDR3, the DNA is TGTGCCAGCAGCCCGGGACACCGAGCCTCTGGGGCCAACGTCCTGACTTTC. This encodes CASSPGHRASGANVLTF.

This clonotype was seen more than once but under ten times. The chain combines TRBV15 with TRBJ1-2, with D uncertain. The CDR3 sequence is 14 residues long. Germline V CDR1 and CDR2: LNHNV, YYDKDF (reference sequence). Trimming took 1 base from V and 3 from J, leaving 9 bases between them. The CDR3 reads CATSRGLSDYGYTF. CDR3 nucleotides: TGTGCCACCAGCAGAGGGTTAAGCGACTATGGCTACACCTTC.

The chain is built from TRBV20-1 and TRBJ2-1; 10 positions match TRBD2. The CDR3 runs 17 residues. CDR1 is DFQATT, CDR2 SNEGSKA, per germline (reference sequence). V lost 5 bases and J lost 0; bases outside the gene matches: 10. Here the CDR3 DNA reads TGCAGTGCTCCGACTAGCGGGCGCAGAAGCTCCTACAATGAGCAGTTCTTC. Translated, it gives CSAPTSGRRSSYNEQFF.